This entry is about one T cell receptor (beta chain). Its specificity is not known. The conserved final phenylalanine or tryptophan is absent from the CDR3, which likely points to a read error. This entry is derived from a study of tumor and adjacent non-tumor tissue in lung cancer. Across the whole study: The cohort had roughly 12 adenocarcinoma, a couple of squamous cell and 1 small cell patients. Patients were aged about 31 to 76, about ten men and about five women, stage I to III. Around 4.5 million productive TCRbeta reads were obtained per sample on average.

Trimming removed 2 bases from V and 8 bases from J, with 15 bases in between. The CDR3 consists of 15 residues. Germline V lookup: CDR1 SGHAT, CDR2 FQNNGV. TCRbeta libraries were built with three rounds of nested PCR, modified from ARM-PCR. A single record per CDR3 protein comes from TCRdb applying MiXCR to the multiplex PCR reads. The sample holds fewer than 150,000 distinct CDR3 sequences, around two thirds seen once. RNA was extracted from bulk tissue without any cell sorting. Study-wide results and limits: Patients with more diverse tumor TCRs had worse survival.

This TCR came from a man in his sixties with small cell lung cancer. What was sequenced was lung tumor tissue. The gene calls are TRBV11-2 and TRBJ2-2, with D perhaps matching TRBD2 (6 bases). CDR3 DNA: TGTGCCAGCAGCTTACATACTTCAGGGACTGGGGAGCTGTTTCTT. The encoded protein is CASSLHTSGTGELFL.